The 15 T cell receptor beta chains presented below share a single source sample, sequenced in a study of blood T cell repertoires in COVID-19. Profiling relied on immunoSEQ multiplex PCR, and the TCRdb table lists in-frame clones only, not all of them. Here the sample spans around 300,000 clones, roughly 88% being singletons. The sequenced sample consisted of peripheral blood. These receptors were taken from a woman aged 25 to 39 with COVID-19, enrolled during active disease.

The gene calls are TRBV7-9 and TRBJ2-3; D is uncertain. Trimming removed 1 base at V and 5 bases at J, with 7 bases between. CDR3 length: 13 amino acids. Germline CDR1 and CDR2: SEHNR and FQNEAQ (reference sequence). The CDR3 DNA follows: TGTGCCAGCAGCTTAGGACTTTTAGATACGCAGTATTTT. Protein product: CASSLGLLDTQYF.

The rearrangement joins TRBV5-1 to TRBJ2-7; 9 bases align to TRBD1. Germline CDR1 is SGHRS and CDR2 is YFSETQ. Trimming cost V 4 bases and J 4 bases; bases outside gene matches: 9. The CDR3 is 15 amino acids. This CDR3 reads CASSRLQGASYEQYF. The CDR3 bases are TGCGCCAGCAGCCGATTACAGGGGGCGAGTTACGAGCAGTACTTC.

V gene TRBV15 combines with J gene TRBJ1-5; 7 positions agree with TRBD1. Trimming took 3 bases from V and 2 from J; bases not matched to a gene: 1. The CDR3 extends over 14 amino acids. Germline CDR1 reads LNHNV; CDR2 reads YYDKDF (reference sequence). CDR3 DNA sequence: TGTGCCACCAGCAGTACAGGGGGCAATCAGCCCCAGCATTTT. This gives the protein CATSSTGGNQPQHF. Full variable domain (missing parts from reference TRBV15 and TRBJ1-5): DAMVIQNPRYQVTQFGKPVTLSCSQTLNHNVMYWYQQKSSQAPKLLFHYYDKDFNNEADTPDNFQSRRPNTSFCFLDIRSPGLGDTAMYLCATSSTGGNQPQHFGDGTRLSIL.

This sequence joins TRBV27 and TRBJ1-2; TRBD1 aligns across 7 bases. The CDR3 contains 13 residues. Germline trimming cut 5 bases from V and 3 bases from J; bases unmatched to any gene: 3. Germline loops: CDR1 MNHEY, CDR2 SMNVEV (reference sequence). The CDR3 is CASSRDSYYGYTF. The CDR3 DNA sequence: TGTGCCAGCAGTCGGGACAGCTACTATGGCTACACCTTC.

In its sample, this clone was seen once. The chain has TRBV6-2 or TRBV6-3 and TRBJ1-2, with D maybe TRBD1 (6 bases). Trimming took off 6 bases at V and 4 bases at J, with 21 bases between the two ends. This CDR3 region has 16 residues. Germline CDR1 MNHEY, CDR2 SVGEGT. The CDR3 region has the DNA TGTGCCAGCAGCAGGGACAACCCCATTGTTGGCTATGGCTACACCTTC. It codes for CASSRDNPIVGYGYTF.

This sequence joins TRBV18 and TRBJ2-6; D possibly corresponds to TRBD1 (7 bases). Germline V gives CDR1 KGHSH, CDR2 LQKENI. CDR3 size: 19 residues. V lost 3 bases and J lost 1, with 19 bases in between. The CDR3 loop is CASSPSPGGGESGANVLTF. CDR3 nucleotides: TGTGCCAGCTCACCCTCCCCCGGAGGGGGCGAATCTGGGGCCAACGTCCTGACTTTC.

The chain carries TRBV7-2 and TRBJ1-1, with 7 bases matching TRBD1. Germline V CDR1 and CDR2: SGHTA, FQGNSA. The CDR3 is 14 residues long. V was clipped by 5 bases and J by 4 bases; unmatched bases: 7. CDR3 sequence reads: CASSLPTGSTEAFF. The CDR3 DNA reads TGTGCCAGCAGCCTACCGACAGGGTCCACTGAAGCTTTCTTT.

The chain recombines TRBV10-1 with TRBJ2-3; D not certain. Trimming removed 4 bases at V and 1 base at J, with 9 bases between. Germline loops: CDR1 WNHNN, CDR2 SYGVQD (reference sequence). The CDR3 loop spans 14 amino acids. This chain's CDR3 is CASSGGPGTDTQYF. CDR3 bases: TGCGCCAGCAGTGGTGGGCCCGGCACAGATACGCAGTATTTT.

The chain carries TRBV6-5 and TRBJ1-3, with D hard to call. Trimming took off 7 bases at V and 6 bases at J, with 10 bases between the two ends. Germline CDR1 reads MNHEY; CDR2 reads SVGAGI. CDR3 length: 12 residues. Here the CDR3 reads CASMREKNTIYF. The CDR3 DNA reads as TGTGCCAGCATGAGGGAGAAAAACACCATATATTTT.

The V and J genes are TRBV3-1 (or the pseudogene TRBV3-2) and TRBJ2-7; TRBD1 aligns across 8 bases. Unmatched junction bases numbered 2, after V lost 1 base and J lost 6 bases. Germline CDR1 reads LGHDT; CDR2 reads YNNKEL (reference sequence). CDR3 size: 13 residues. In DNA form, the CDR3 reads TGTGCCAGCAGCCAAGCTACAGGGGGCGAGCAGTACGTC. Translation: CASSQATGGEQYV.

The rearrangement uses TRBV5-1 and TRBJ2-1; TRBD1 matches at 8 bases. V lost 3 bases to trimming and J lost 2 bases; unmatched junction nucleotides: 4. Germline CDR1 is SGHRS and CDR2 is YFSETQ. The CDR3 length is 15 residues. The CDR3 sequence is CASSYRGFPYNEQFF. Written as DNA, the CDR3 is TGCGCCAGCAGCTACAGGGGGTTTCCCTACAATGAGCAGTTCTTC.

The chain joins TRBV30 to TRBJ2-5; D is perhaps TRBD1 (5 bases). This CDR3 has 13 residues. V was cut by 7 bases and J by 1 base, with 13 bases left in between. From germline, CDR1 is GTSNPN and CDR2 SVGIG (reference sequence). CDR3 protein: CAYSTGVQETQYF. The DNA for the CDR3 is TGTGCCTATAGCACAGGCGTCCAAGAGACCCAGTACTTC.

The chain is built from TRBV12-3 or TRBV12-4 and TRBJ1-1; TRBD1 matches 7 bases. J gave up 8 bases and V 5 bases, and 2 bases lay outside the gene matches. This CDR3 comprises 11 residues. The CDR3 here is CASSKQGEAFF. The DNA for the CDR3 is TGTGCCAGCAGTAAACAGGGGGAAGCTTTCTTT.

The V and J genes are TRBV6-4 and TRBJ1-6; D not resolved. Trimming removed 7 bases at V and 6 bases at J, with 13 bases between. Germline V CDR1 and CDR2: MRHNA, SNTAGT. The length of the CDR3 is 14 residues. The chain's CDR3 is CASTLRVLNSPLHF. DNA of the CDR3: TGTGCCAGCACGCTCCGGGTCCTTAATTCACCCCTCCACTTT.

V gene TRBV5-5 combines with J gene TRBJ2-7; D perhaps matches TRBD2 (7 bases). There are 16 residues in the CDR3. V dropped 2 bases and J dropped 4 bases, with 19 bases sitting between them. CDR1 and CDR2 (germline): SGHKS, YYEKEE (reference sequence). The CDR3 DNA is TGTGCCAGCAGCTTAGGGGGGGGCCGAGTCATTTACGAGCAGTACGTC. It encodes CASSLGGGRVIYEQYV.